These 30 T cell receptor beta chains came from one sample sequenced in a study of T-cell reconstitution after alpha-beta-depleted transplantation in children. Preparation of the TCRbeta library was carried out with unique molecular identifiers. MiXCR, run by TCRdb on the PCR reads, gives a single entry per CDR3 protein. The sample holds around 670,000 distinct CDR3 sequences, about an eighth seen once. Source: PBMCs, taken before TCRalphabeta/CD19-depleted stem cell transplant. The receptors here all came from a girl aged 2 to 9 with congenital amegakaryocytic thrombocytopenia, due to receive a stem cell transplant.

This clonotype was picked up many times. This chain joins TRBV18 and TRBJ2-7, with unresolved D. The V gene lost 0 bases and the J gene lost 2 bases, with 11 bases spanning the gap. CDR3 length: 15 amino acids. Germline values: CDR1 KGHSH, CDR2 LQKENI. CDR3 in amino acids: CASSPPDHEAYEQYF. As DNA, the CDR3 is TGTGCCAGCTCACCACCCGACCATGAGGCCTACGAGCAGTACTTC.

As for this clonotype: With a much larger clone just one base away, this may be a read error. The rearrangement links TRBV5-1 to TRBJ1-4, with a weak D call TRBD1 (5 bases). CDR1 SGHRS and CDR2 YFSETQ come from the germline V gene. The CDR3 sequence is 15 residues long. CDR3: CPSSESGFTNEKLFF. CDR3 DNA sequence: TGCCCCAGCAGCGAGTCAGGGTTCACTAATGAAAAACTGTTTTTT.

This clonotype was found a few times. V is TRBV20-1 and J is TRBJ2-1; 8 nucleotides line up with TRBD2. CDR3 length: 13 amino acids. Germline CDR1 reads DFQATT; CDR2 reads SNEGSKA (reference sequence). The CDR3 nucleotides are TGCAGCCCCGCTAGCGGGTGGGACAATGAGCAGTTCTTC. Its protein is CSPASGWDNEQFF.

This clonotype was found a few times. The rearrangement joins TRBV5-1 to TRBJ2-5; no clear D. The V end was cut by 2 bases, the J end by 0 bases, with 8 bases between. The CDR3 is 14 amino acids. The germline gives CDR1 SGHRS, CDR2 YFSETQ. This CDR3 reads CASSLSGHQETQYF. The CDR3 DNA reads as TGCGCCAGCAGCTTATCAGGCCACCAAGAGACCCAGTACTTC.

This clonotype was found many times. This chain links TRBV5-6 with TRBJ2-1; D may be TRBD2 (6 bases). V lost 2 bases, J lost 0 bases, and 12 bases lay in between. CDR3 length: 16 residues. Per germline, CDR1 SGHDT and CDR2 YYEEEE. The CDR3 region is CASSFRDWTSYNEQFF. CDR3 sequence (DNA): TGTGCCAGCAGCTTCAGGGACTGGACCTCCTACAATGAGCAGTTCTTC.

There are a few counts of this clonotype. This sequence joins TRBV11-2 and TRBJ2-1, with D tentatively TRBD1 or TRBD2 (6 bases each). The CDR3 runs 15 residues. Germline values: CDR1 SGHAT, CDR2 FQNNGV. Trimming cost V 1 base and J 2 bases, with 9 bases left between them. The CDR3 coding sequence is TGTGCCAGCAGCTTAGTGGGGGGCGCCTACAATGAGCAGTTCTTC. This translates into CASSLVGGAYNEQFF.

This clonotype occurred many times. The chain carries TRBV18 and TRBJ1-2; 8 bases line up with TRBD1. CDR1 is KGHSH and CDR2 is LQKENI in the germline V gene. The J segment lost 3 bases and the V segment lost 3 bases, leaving 12 bases of the junction unmatched. This CDR3 is 17 amino acids long. The CDR3 is CASSPDKTGVNYYGYTF. For the CDR3, the DNA is TGTGCCAGCTCACCTGACAAGACAGGGGTGAATTACTATGGCTACACCTTC. The variable domain in full, with the rest retrieved from reference TRBV18 and TRBJ1-2, is NAGVMQNPRHLVRRRGQEARLRCSPMKGHSHVYWYRQLPEEGLKFMVYLQKENIIDESGMPKERFSAEFPKEGPSILRIQQVVRGDSAAYFCASSPDKTGVNYYGYTFGSGTRLTVV.

The table lists this clonotype with many counts. V usage is TRBV6-5 and J usage is TRBJ2-1; D is unclear. V lost 2 bases to trimming and J lost 0 bases, with 17 bases between them. Germline CDR1 is MNHEY and CDR2 is SVGAGI. CDR3 length: 18 residues. CDR3 region: CASSYGNTARPSYNEQFF. The CDR3 DNA reads as TGTGCCAGCAGTTACGGGAATACGGCGAGGCCCTCCTACAATGAGCAGTTCTTC.

The chain is built from TRBV12-3 or TRBV12-4 and TRBJ1-3, with unresolved D. V lost 5 bases, J lost 0 bases, and 14 bases lay in between. This CDR3 contains 16 residues. The CDR3: CASSPNLPSSGNTIYF. In DNA form, the CDR3 reads TGTGCCAGCAGTCCAAACCTTCCGAGCTCTGGAAACACCATATATTTT.

This clonotype was detected many times. J is TRBJ1-5 and V is TRBV7-6; D is ambiguous. Germline CDR1 and CDR2: SGHVS and FNYEAQ. Trimming removed 5 bases from V and 7 bases from J, with 12 bases in between. This CDR3 is 13 amino acids long. The CDR3 DNA follows: TGTGCCAGCAGCGCCACGGTGAACCAGCCCCAGCATTTT. Translation gives CASSATVNQPQHF.

In this sample, this clonotype turned up many times. The chain has TRBV10-3 and TRBJ1-5; D possibly corresponds to TRBD1 (6 bases). V gave up 0 bases and J gave up 6 bases, with 9 bases separating them. Germline loops: CDR1 ENHRY, CDR2 SYGVKD. The CDR3 is 14 amino acids. This chain's CDR3 is CAISESSGVQPQHF. Written as DNA, the CDR3 is TGTGCCATCAGTGAGTCGTCAGGGGTTCAGCCCCAGCATTTT.

The genes are TRBV7-9 and TRBJ1-4; D gene ambiguous. Germline V gives CDR1 SEHNR, CDR2 FQNEAQ (reference sequence). This CDR3 contains 12 residues. Between the trimmed V and J ends, which lost 7 bases and 6 bases, there was a span of 9 bases. The CDR3 DNA reads TGTGCCAGCACCTTGAGGGATGAAAAACTGTTTTTT. It codes for CASTLRDEKLFF.

This clonotype was detected many times. This sequence joins TRBV20-1 and TRBJ2-5; a possible D gene is TRBD2 (6 bases). The CDR3 has 13 residues. Germline V lookup: CDR1 DFQATT, CDR2 SNEGSKA (reference sequence). The V end was cut by 6 bases, the J end by 3 bases, with 14 bases between. The CDR3 nucleotides read TGCAGTGCGGCCGGGACTCCTAAAGAGACCCAGTACTTC. It yields the protein CSAAGTPKETQYF.

V usage is TRBV20-1 and J usage is TRBJ2-7; perhaps D is TRBD1 or TRBD2 (5 bases each). This CDR3 has 16 residues. Germline assignment: CDR1 DFQATT and CDR2 SNEGSKA (reference sequence). V was cut by 0 bases and J by 3 bases, with 18 bases left in between. As DNA, the CDR3 is TGCAGTGCTAGAGATAGGGGACCGACTACTAACTACGAGCAGTACTTC. Its protein is CSARDRGPTTNYEQYF.

In its sample, this clonotype was seen a few times. The chain recombines TRBV18 with TRBJ1-2; D gene ambiguous. V shed 2 bases and J shed 6 bases, with 10 bases lying between them. CDR1 and CDR2 (germline): KGHSH, LQKENI. The CDR3 is 13 amino acids. Here the CDR3 reads CASSPTGVDGYTF. The DNA of the CDR3 is TGTGCCAGCTCACCAACCGGGGTCGATGGCTACACCTTC.

This clonotype showed up many times. This chain links TRBV21-1 with TRBJ2-7; no DNA check was done on the table's D call, TRBD2. TRBV21-1 is classified as a pseudogene. CDR3 length equals 15 residues. The DNA for the CDR3 is TGTGCCAGCAGCATAGGGGCCCACATCTCCTACGAGCAGTACTTC. Its protein is CASSIGAHISYEQYF.

This clonotype was seen a few times. The V and J genes are TRBV5-1 and TRBJ2-1; D not resolved. Per the germline V gene, CDR1 is SGHRS and CDR2 is YFSETQ. This CDR3 is built from 14 residues. The V gene lost 0 bases and the J gene lost 7 bases, with 11 bases spanning the gap. The DNA of the CDR3 is TGCGCCAGCAGCTTGGCGTCCACGAGGAATGAGCAGTTCTTC. Translation: CASSLASTRNEQFF.

This clonotype was detected many times. The V gene is TRBV11-2, the J gene TRBJ2-2; D is uncertain. V lost 2 bases to trimming and J lost 1 base, with 11 bases between them. This CDR3 is built from 16 residues. CDR1 is SGHAT and CDR2 is FQNNGV in the germline V gene. CDR3 loop: CASSLLRRRNTGELFF. The CDR3 DNA is TGTGCCAGCAGCTTATTAAGGAGAAGGAACACCGGGGAGCTGTTTTTT.

The chain has TRBV6-4 and TRBJ1-2; D uncertain. The CDR3 has 14 residues. Trimming removed 6 bases at V and 3 bases at J, with 14 bases between. Germline V lookup: CDR1 MRHNA, CDR2 SNTAGT. The DNA for the CDR3 is TGTGCCAGCAGGCCTCATGGGGATTACTATGGCTACACCTTC. This encodes CASRPHGDYYGYTF.

This clonotype occurred many times. The chain is built from TRBV29-1 and TRBJ2-1; D uncertain. The CDR3 is 12 amino acids. Germline values: CDR1 SQVTM, CDR2 ANQGSEA. The V gene lost 5 bases and the J gene lost 9 bases, with 14 bases spanning the gap. The CDR3 is CSVWYPDGEQFF. The CDR3 nucleotides are TGCAGCGTTTGGTATCCCGACGGTGAGCAGTTCTTC.

This clonotype was counted a single time. One end of the junction does not line up with germline, which may come from a read error. The chain uses TRBV5-1 and TRBJ1-1; 12 nucleotides line up with TRBD1. CDR3 length equals 16 residues. Germline V lookup: CDR1 SGHRS, CDR2 YFSETQ. CDR3 DNA: TGCGCCAGCTCCGGGACAGGGGGCGCGTCGGACACTGAAGCTCTCTTT. Translating it yields CASSGTGGASDTEALF. Variable domain in full (rest from reference TRBV5-1 and TRBJ1-1): KAGVTQTPRYLIKTRGQQVTLSCSPISGHRSVSWYQQTPGQGLQFLFEYFSETQRNKGNFPGRFSGRQFSNSRSEMNVSTLELGDSALYLCASSGTGGASDTEALFGQGTRLTVV.

This clonotype appeared many times. The chain employs TRBV5-1 and TRBJ2-1, with 12 bases matching TRBD2. The CDR3 is 16 amino acids. After removal of 1 base from V and 3 bases from J, the junction contained 2 bases not matched to a gene. CDR1 is SGHRS and CDR2 is YFSETQ in the germline V gene. The CDR3 loop reads CASSLRLAGDYNEQFF. DNA for the CDR3: TGCGCCAGCAGCTTGAGACTAGCGGGAGACTACAATGAGCAGTTCTTC.

This clonotype was recorded at least ten times. This chain connects TRBV28 to TRBJ2-7, with no clear D. The V end was cut by 5 bases, the J end by 6 bases, with 17 bases between. The CDR3 is 14 amino acids. Germline V lookup: CDR1 MDHEN, CDR2 SYDVKM. The DNA for the CDR3 is TGTGCCAGCAGTGTGGCCAGTTTCTCGCGCGAGCAGTACTTC. Translating it yields CASSVASFSREQYF.

The rearrangement joins TRBV29-1 to TRBJ1-2; unclear D gene. Germline CDR1 reads SQVTM; CDR2 reads ANQGSEA. The CDR3 is 14 amino acids. The V end lost 2 bases, the J end lost 5 bases, and 15 bases lay between the germline ends. CDR3 region: CSVESPSSGYGYTF. In DNA form, the CDR3 reads TGCAGCGTTGAAAGCCCCTCTAGTGGGTATGGCTACACCTTC. The full variable domain, rest sourced from reference TRBV29-1 and TRBJ1-2, is SAVISQKPSRDICQRGTSLTIQCQVDSQVTMMFWYRQQPGQSLTLIATANQGSEATYESGFVIDKFPISRPNLTFSTLTVSNMSPEDSSIYLCSVESPSSGYGYTFGSGTRLTVV.

This clonotype was detected ten times or more. Lacking the conserved final phenylalanine or tryptophan, this CDR3 likely reflects a read error. The V gene is TRBV20-1, the J gene TRBJ1-2; TRBD1 aligns across 9 bases. The CDR3 is 18 amino acids. Germline assignment: CDR1 DFQATT and CDR2 SNEGSKA (reference sequence). With 0 bases clipped from V and 2 bases from J, the junction kept 13 bases outside the gene matches. Written as DNA, the CDR3 is TGCAGTGCTAGAGAAACAGGGGGCGAGGCTGGGTGGAACTATGGCTACACCCTC. As protein: CSARETGGEAGWNYGYTL.

This rearrangement joins TRBV18 to TRBJ2-2, with D tentatively TRBD2 (5 bases). The CDR3 is 14 amino acids. CDR1 is KGHSH and CDR2 is LQKENI in the germline V gene. The V and J ends lost 3 bases and 5 bases respectively, with 10 bases between them. In DNA form, the CDR3 reads TGTGCCAGCTCACCCCCTACGGGGACCGGGGAGCTGTTTTTT. Translated, it gives CASSPPTGTGELFF.

This clonotype was picked up a small number of times. The CDR3 loop is CASSLATGQGYNSPLHF. The CDR3 DNA reads as TGTGCCAGCAGCTTAGCGACGGGACAGGGGTATAATTCACCCCTCCACTTT. The rearrangement uses TRBV7-9 and TRBJ1-6, with 10 bases aligning to TRBD1. Germline CDR1 reads SEHNR; CDR2 reads FQNEAQ (reference sequence). The CDR3 contains 17 residues. V shed 0 bases and J 4 bases; nucleotides not matched to a gene: 3.

The chain joins TRBV4-1 to TRBJ2-2, with TRBD2 matching 7 bases. Germline V gives CDR1 MGHRA, CDR2 YSYEKL. CDR3 length: 20 amino acids. The V and J ends lost 0 bases and 2 bases, in that order; junction bases with no gene match: 15. The CDR3 nucleotides are TGCGCCAGCAGCCAAGAAGTTGCGGGAGTGATTACTTTAAACACCGGGGAGCTGTTTTTT. Amino acids: CASSQEVAGVITLNTGELFF.

This clonotype has a count of ten or more. This chain links TRBV7-2 with TRBJ2-7, with D perhaps TRBD2 (6 bases). The germline V gene has CDR1 SGHTA and CDR2 FQGNSA. This CDR3 region has 16 residues. Trimming shortened V by 2 bases and J by 5 bases, and 19 bases separated the two germline ends. The CDR3 sequence: CASSLITGLTGNEQYF. CDR3 DNA: TGTGCCAGCAGCTTAATTACGGGACTCACGGGGAACGAGCAGTACTTC.

The sample holds one count of this clonotype. The chain recombines TRBV3-1 with TRBJ2-5; unclear D gene. Trimming pared 10 bases from V and 0 bases from J, leaving 30 bases between. Germline lookup yields CDR1 LGHDT and CDR2 YNNKEL (reference sequence). CDR3 length: 19 amino acids. The DNA for the CDR3 is TGTGCCACCACCCAAGATTTAGCTTGGAGCGTCCGGTACCAAGAGACCCAGTACTTC. As protein: CATTQDLAWSVRYQETQYF.